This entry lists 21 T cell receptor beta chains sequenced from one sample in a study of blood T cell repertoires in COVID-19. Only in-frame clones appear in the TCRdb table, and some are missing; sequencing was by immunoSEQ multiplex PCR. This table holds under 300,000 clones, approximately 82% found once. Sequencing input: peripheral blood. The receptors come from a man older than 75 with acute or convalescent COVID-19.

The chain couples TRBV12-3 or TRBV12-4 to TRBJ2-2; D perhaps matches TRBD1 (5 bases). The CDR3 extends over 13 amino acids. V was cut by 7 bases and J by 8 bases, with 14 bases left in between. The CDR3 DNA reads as TGTGCCAGCACCCCAGGGATTGCGGGGGAGCTGTTTTTT. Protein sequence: CASTPGIAGELFF.

CDR3 residues: CTSSHLFRRTGELFF. The DNA of the CDR3 is TGCACCAGCAGCCACTTATTCAGGAGGACCGGGGAGCTGTTTTTT. The J gene is TRBJ2-2, the V gene TRBV1; the tabulated D call, TRBD2, remains unverified against the DNA. TRBV1 is labeled a pseudogene. The CDR3 consists of 15 residues.

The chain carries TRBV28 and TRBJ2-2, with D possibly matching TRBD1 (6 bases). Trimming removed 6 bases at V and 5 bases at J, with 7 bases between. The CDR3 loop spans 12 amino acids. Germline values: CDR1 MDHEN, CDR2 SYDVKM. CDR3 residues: CASSGQTGELFF. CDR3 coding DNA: TGTGCCAGCAGCGGACAGACCGGGGAGCTGTTTTTT.

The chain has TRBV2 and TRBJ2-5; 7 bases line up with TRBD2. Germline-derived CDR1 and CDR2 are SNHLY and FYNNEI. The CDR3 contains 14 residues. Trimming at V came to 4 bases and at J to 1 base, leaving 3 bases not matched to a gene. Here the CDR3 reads CASSVPSGQETQYF. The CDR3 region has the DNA TGTGCCAGCAGTGTACCTAGCGGCCAAGAGACCCAGTACTTC.

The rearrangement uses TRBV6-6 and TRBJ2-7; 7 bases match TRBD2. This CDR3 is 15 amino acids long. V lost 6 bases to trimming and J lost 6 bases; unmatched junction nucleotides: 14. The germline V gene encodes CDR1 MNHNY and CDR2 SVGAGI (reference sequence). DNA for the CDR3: TGTGCCAGCAGAGAATACGGGGGAGGGACCGGCGAGCAGTACTTC. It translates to CASREYGGGTGEQYF.

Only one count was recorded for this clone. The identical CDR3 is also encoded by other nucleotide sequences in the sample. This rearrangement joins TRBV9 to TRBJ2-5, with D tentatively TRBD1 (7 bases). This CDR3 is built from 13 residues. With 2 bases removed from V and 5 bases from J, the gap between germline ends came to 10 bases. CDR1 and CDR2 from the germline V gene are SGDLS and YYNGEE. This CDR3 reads CASSVTGRETQYF. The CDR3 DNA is TGTGCCAGCAGCGTGACAGGGAGGGAGACCCAGTACTTC.

CDR3 nucleotide sequence: TGTGCCAGCAGTTCCACAGGGAGCAAAAGCTCCTACGAGCAGTACTTC. Its protein product is CASSSTGSKSSYEQYF. The gene calls are TRBV6-2 or TRBV6-3 and TRBJ2-7, with D perhaps TRBD1 (6 bases). The CDR3 is made up of 16 amino acids. Trimming removed 4 bases from V and 0 bases from J, with 16 bases in between. Looked up from germline, CDR1 is MNHEY and CDR2 is SVGEGT.

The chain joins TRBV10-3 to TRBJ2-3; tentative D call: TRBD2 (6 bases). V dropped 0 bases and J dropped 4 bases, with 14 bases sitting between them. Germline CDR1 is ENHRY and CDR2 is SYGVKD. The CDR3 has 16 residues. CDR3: CAISESIGGLADTQYF. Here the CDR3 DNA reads TGTGCCATCAGTGAGTCGATCGGGGGTCTCGCAGATACGCAGTATTTT.

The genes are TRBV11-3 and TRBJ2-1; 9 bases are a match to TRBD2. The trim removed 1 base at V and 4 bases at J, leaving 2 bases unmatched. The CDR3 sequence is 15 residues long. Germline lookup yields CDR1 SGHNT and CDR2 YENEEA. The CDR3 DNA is TGTGCCAGCAGCTTAGCTGCGGGAGGGTACAATGAGCAGTTCTTC. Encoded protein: CASSLAAGGYNEQFF. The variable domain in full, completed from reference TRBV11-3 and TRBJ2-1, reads EAGVVQSPRYKIIEKKQPVAFWCNPISGHNTLYWYLQNLGQGPELLIRYENEEAVDDSQLPKDRFSAERLKGVDSTLKIQPAELGDSAVYLCASSLAAGGYNEQFFGPGTRLTVL.

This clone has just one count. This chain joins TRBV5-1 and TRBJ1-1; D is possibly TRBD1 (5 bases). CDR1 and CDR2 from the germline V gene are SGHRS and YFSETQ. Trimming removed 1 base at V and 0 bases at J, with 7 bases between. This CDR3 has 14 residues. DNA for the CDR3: TGCGCCAGCAGCTTGTGGGGGGTGAACACTGAAGCTTTCTTT. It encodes CASSLWGVNTEAFF.

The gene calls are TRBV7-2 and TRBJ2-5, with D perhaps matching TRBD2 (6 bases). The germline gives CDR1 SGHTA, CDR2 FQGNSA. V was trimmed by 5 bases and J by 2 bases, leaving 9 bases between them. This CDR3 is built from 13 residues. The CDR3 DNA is TGTGCCAGCAGCCGGGGACTGCAAGAGACCCAGTACTTC. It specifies CASSRGLQETQYF.

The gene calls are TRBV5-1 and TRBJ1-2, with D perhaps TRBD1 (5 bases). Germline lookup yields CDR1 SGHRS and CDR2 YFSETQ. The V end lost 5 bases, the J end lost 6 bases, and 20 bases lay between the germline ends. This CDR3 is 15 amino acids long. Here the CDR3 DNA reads TGCGCCAGCAGACCGACCCCTGACAGACTAGATGGCTACACCTTC. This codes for CASRPTPDRLDGYTF.

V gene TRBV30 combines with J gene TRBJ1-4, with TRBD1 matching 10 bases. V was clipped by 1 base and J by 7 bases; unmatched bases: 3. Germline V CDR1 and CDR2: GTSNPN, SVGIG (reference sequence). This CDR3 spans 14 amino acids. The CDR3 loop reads CAWSAGQGFEKLFF. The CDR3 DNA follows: TGTGCCTGGAGTGCGGGACAGGGGTTTGAAAAACTGTTTTTT. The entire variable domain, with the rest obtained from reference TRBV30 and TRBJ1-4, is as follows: SQTIHQWPATLVQPVGSPLSLECTVEGTSNPNLYWYRQAAGRGLQLLFYSVGIGQISSEVPQNLSASRPQDRQFILSSKKLLLSDSGFYLCAWSAGQGFEKLFFGSGTQLSVL.

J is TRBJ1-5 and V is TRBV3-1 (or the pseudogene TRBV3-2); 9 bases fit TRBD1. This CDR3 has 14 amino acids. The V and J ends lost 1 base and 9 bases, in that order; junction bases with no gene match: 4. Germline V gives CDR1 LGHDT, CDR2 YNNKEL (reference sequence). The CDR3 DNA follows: TGTGCCAGCAGCCAAGGGACAGGGGTTGGGCCCCAGCATTTT. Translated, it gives CASSQGTGVGPQHF.

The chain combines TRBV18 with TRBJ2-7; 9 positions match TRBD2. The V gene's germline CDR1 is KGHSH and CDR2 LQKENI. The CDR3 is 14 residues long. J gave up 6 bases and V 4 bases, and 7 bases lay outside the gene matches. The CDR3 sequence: CASSLGGLASEQYF. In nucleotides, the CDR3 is TGTGCCAGCTCACTAGGGGGACTAGCAAGCGAGCAGTACTTC. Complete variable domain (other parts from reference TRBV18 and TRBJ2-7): NAGVMQNPRHLVRRRGQEARLRCSPMKGHSHVYWYRQLPEEGLKFMVYLQKENIIDESGMPKERFSAEFPKEGPSILRIQQVVRGDSAAYFCASSLGGLASEQYFGPGTRLTVT.

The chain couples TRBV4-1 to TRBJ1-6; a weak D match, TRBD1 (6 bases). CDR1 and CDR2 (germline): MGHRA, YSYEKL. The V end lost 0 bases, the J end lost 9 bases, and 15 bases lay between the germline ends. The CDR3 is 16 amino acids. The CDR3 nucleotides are TGCGCCAGCAGCCAAGATAGGGGGGGGGTCGTTTCACCCCTCCACTTT. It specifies CASSQDRGGVVSPLHF.

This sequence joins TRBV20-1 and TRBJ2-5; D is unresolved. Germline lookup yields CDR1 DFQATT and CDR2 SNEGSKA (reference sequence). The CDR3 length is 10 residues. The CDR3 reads CSAEDETQYF. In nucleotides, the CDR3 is TGCAGCGCAGAGGATGAGACCCAGTACTTC.

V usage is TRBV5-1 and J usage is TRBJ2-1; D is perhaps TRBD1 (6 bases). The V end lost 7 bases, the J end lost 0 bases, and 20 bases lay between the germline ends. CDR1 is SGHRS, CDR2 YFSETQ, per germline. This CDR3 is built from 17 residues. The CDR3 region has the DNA TGCGCCAGCGACCCAACCGGGACAAGGGGCTCCTACAATGAGCAGTTCTTC. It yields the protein CASDPTGTRGSYNEQFF.

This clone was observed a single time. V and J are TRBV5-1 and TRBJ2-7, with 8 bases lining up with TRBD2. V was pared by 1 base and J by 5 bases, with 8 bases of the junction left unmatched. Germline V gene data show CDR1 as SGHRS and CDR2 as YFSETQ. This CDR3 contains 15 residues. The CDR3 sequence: CASSLPTGGLNEQYF. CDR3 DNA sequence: TGCGCCAGCAGCTTGCCGACGGGGGGGCTGAACGAGCAGTACTTC.

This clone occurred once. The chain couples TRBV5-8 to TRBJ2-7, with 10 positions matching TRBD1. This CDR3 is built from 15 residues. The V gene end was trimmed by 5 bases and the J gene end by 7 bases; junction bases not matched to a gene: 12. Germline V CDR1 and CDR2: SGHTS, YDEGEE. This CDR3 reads CASRLPGTGVGEQYF. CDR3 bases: TGTGCCAGCAGGTTGCCGGGGACAGGGGTCGGGGAGCAGTACTTC.

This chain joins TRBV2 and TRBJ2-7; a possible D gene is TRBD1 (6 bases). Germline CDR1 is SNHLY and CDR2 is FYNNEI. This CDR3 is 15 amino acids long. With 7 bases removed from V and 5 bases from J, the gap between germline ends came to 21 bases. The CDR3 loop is CASTVPGTGSNEQYF. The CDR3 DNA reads TGTGCCAGCACCGTACCGGGTACAGGGAGTAACGAGCAGTACTTC.